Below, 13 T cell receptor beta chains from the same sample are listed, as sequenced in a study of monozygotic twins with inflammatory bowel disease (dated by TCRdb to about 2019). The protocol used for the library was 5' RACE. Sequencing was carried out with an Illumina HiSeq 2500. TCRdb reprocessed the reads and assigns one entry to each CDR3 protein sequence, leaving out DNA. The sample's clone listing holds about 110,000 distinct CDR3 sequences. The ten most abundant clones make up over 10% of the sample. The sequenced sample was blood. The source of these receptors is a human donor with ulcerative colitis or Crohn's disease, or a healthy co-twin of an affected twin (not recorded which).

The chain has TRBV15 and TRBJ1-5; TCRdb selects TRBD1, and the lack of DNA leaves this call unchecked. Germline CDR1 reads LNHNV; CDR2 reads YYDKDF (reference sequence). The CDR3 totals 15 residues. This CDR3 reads CATSPDRVGYQPQHF.

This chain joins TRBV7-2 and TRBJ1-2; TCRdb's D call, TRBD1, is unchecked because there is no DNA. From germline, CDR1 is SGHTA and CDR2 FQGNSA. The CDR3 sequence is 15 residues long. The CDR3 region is CASSLEGRWDYGYTF. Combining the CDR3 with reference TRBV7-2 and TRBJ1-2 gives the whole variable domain GAGVSQSPSNKVTEKGKDVELRCDPISGHTALYWYRQSLGQGLEFLIYFQGNSAPDKSGLPSDRFSAERTGGSVSTLTIQRTQQEDSAVYLCASSLEGRWDYGYTFGSGTRLTVV.

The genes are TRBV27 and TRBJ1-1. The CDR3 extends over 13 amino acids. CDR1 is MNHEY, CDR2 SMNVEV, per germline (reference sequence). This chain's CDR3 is CASSLSTNTEAFF.

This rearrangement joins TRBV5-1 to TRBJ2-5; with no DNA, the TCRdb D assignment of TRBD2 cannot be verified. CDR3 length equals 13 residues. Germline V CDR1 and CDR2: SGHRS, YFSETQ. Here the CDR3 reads CASSRSGEETQYF.

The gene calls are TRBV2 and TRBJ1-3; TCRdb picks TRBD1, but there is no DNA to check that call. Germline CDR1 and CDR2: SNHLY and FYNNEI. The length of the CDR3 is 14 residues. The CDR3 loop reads CASRPGVSGNTIYF.

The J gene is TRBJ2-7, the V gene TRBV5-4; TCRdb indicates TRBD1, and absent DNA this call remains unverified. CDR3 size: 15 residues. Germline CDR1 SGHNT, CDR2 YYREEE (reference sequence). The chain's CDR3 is CASSPRGGGSYEQYF.

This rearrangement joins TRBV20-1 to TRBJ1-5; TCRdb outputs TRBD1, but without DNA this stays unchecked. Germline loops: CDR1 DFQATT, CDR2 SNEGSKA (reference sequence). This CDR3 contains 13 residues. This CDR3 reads CSAAGQHNQPQHF.

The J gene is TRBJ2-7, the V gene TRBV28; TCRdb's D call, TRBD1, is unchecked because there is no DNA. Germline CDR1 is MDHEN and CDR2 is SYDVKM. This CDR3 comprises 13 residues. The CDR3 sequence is CASSPPHVYEQYF.

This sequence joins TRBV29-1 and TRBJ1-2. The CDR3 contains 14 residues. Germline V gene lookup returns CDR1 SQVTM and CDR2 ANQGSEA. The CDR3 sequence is CSVGYYRGPDGYTF.

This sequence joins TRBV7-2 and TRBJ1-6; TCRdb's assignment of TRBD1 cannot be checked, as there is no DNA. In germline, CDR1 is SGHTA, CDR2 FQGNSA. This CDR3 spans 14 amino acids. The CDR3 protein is CASSLSLGNSPLHF.

CDR3 in amino acids: CASSVASEQFF. The V call is TRBV9, the J call TRBJ2-1. The CDR3 has 11 residues. Germline loops: CDR1 SGDLS, CDR2 YYNGEE.

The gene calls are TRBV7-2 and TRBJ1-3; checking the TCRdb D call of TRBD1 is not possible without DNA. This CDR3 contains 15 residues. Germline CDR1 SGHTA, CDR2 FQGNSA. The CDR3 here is CASSLGGGIGNTIYF.

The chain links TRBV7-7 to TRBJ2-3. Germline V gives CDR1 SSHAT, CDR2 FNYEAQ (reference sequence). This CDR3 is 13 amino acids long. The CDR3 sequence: CASSLATGDTQYF.